This TCR beta chain was found in a study of blood T cells in healthy people across ages. Trimming removed 4 bases from V and 0 bases from J; junction bases left unmatched: 6. Germline CDR1 reads MGHRA; CDR2 reads YSYEKL. There are 16 residues in the CDR3. The second PCR ran about 6 to 12 cycles with a sample-barcoded 5' primer and J-beta primers. Sequencing of every sample gave 2.5 million or more CDR3-containing paired-end reads. TCRdb itself ran the 5' RACE reads through MiXCR, one entry per CDR3 protein. The data show about 1.1 million distinct CDR3 sequences, more than 30% seen once. The source is a man aged 18-30 years in good health. The gene calls are TRBV4-1 and TRBJ2-3; 8 nucleotides match TRBD2. The sequenced material came from blood. The CDR3 nucleotides are TGCGCCAGCAGCCTATTTATAGCGGGAAGCACAGATACGCAGTATTTT. Translating gives CASSLFIAGSTDTQYF.